This T cell receptor beta chain derives from a study of cytomegalovirus exposure and HLA in healthy donors. Vbeta (60) and Jbeta (13) primers were used in the PCR. The data were produced by immunoSEQ multiplex PCR, yet TCRdb's version contains in-frame clones alone and is incomplete. Of 95,000 to 150,000 clones in the sample, approximately 80% are singletons; the top ten hold 1.9%. All donors participated as healthy donors of bone marrow. The study, taken as a whole, reports: Cytomegalovirus-associated TCR beta chains were listed, numbering some 180.

Of note for this clone: As yet, its antigen is unknown.

Sequencing was performed on PBMCs. This clonotype originated in a man between 50 and 59 years old in good health and CMV-seronegative.

CDR3 sequence (DNA): TGCGCCAGCAGCTTGGGTCCCCACACAGATACGCAGTATTTT. Translated, it gives CASSLGPHTDTQYF. The chain has TRBV5-1 and TRBJ2-3, with unresolved D. The CDR3 covers 14 residues. Trimming left V 0 bases short and J 2 bases short, with 7 bases between. The V gene's germline CDR1 is SGHRS and CDR2 YFSETQ.